The rows below give T cell receptor beta chains drawn from one sample of a study of CD8 T cell repertoires and HIV-1 epitope variants. Data came from immunoSEQ multiplex PCR; TCRdb stores just in-frame clones and leaves some out. The sample shows around 4,400 clones, approximately 70% of them seen only once. For these TCRs, the target antigens are not known. The sample was cultured CD8+ T cells derived from PBMCs. Every receptor here comes from a male donor with HIV. The CDR3 runs from the conserved cysteine through the conserved F or W. The D gene is left open where the match is weak. A row's size may be missing; if present it is once, few, many or a size class.

v_gene	j_gene	d_gene	abundance	CDR3aa	CDR3nt
TRBV18	TRBJ2-5	TRBD1	few	CASSASAGTGGETQYF	TGTGCCAGCTCAGCCTCGGCCGGGACAGGGGGAGAGACCCAGTACTTC
TRBV28	TRBJ2-7	TRBD2	NA	CASSPHRASGTLYEQYF	TGTGCCAGCAGTCCCCACCGAGCTAGCGGGACGTTATACGAGCAGTACTTC
TRBV25-1	TRBJ2-7	TRBD1	medium-sized	CASSSDRWDRETYEQYF	TGTGCCAGCAGTAGTGACCGATGGGACAGGGAAACCTACGAGCAGTACTTC
TRBV7-8	TRBJ2-1	NA	few	CASSLDGASEQFF	TGTGCCAGCAGCTTAGACGGTGCCAGTGAGCAGTTCTTC
TRBV5-4	TRBJ1-2	NA	NA	CASSPWPVELDYGYTF	TGTGCCAGCAGCCCTTGGCCGGTAGAATTGGACTATGGCTACACCTTC
TRBV2	TRBJ2-7	NA	NA	CASSPSSYEQYF	TGTGCCAGCAGCCCTAGCTCCTACGAGCAGTACTTC
TRBV5-1	TRBJ2-7	NA	NA	CASSFLTGPSYEQYF	TGCGCCAGCAGCTTTCTGACGGGACCCTCCTACGAGCAGTACTTC
TRBV5-5	TRBJ2-7	NA	once	CASSFEERPGDEQYF	TGTGCCAGCAGCTTCGAAGAGCGCCCAGGCGACGAGCAGTACTTC
TRBV30	TRBJ1-1	NA	NA	CASIPRLNTEAFF	TGTGCCTCAATCCCGCGGCTGAACACTGAAGCTTTCTTT
TRBV5-6	TRBJ2-5	TRBD2	NA	CASSSGGYVQETQYF	TGTGCCAGCAGCTCGGGGGGTTATGTCCAAGAGACCCAGTACTTC
TRBV27	TRBJ2-2	TRBD2	few	CASELAANTGELFF	TGTGCCAGCGAACTAGCGGCGAACACCGGGGAGCTGTTTTTT
TRBV11-2	TRBJ2-1	TRBD2	NA	CASRSGGREQFF	TGTGCCAGCCGGTCGGGAGGGCGGGAGCAGTTCTTC
TRBV27	TRBJ2-7	NA	NA	CASSQGPIGYEQYF	TGTGCCAGCAGTCAGGGGCCAATTGGCTACGAGCAGTACTTC
TRBV9	TRBJ2-1	TRBD2	NA	CASSVEGGRRGEQFF	TGTGCCAGCAGCGTAGAGGGCGGGAGGAGGGGTGAGCAGTTCTTC
TRBV7-9	TRBJ2-5	NA	few	CASSLAQETQYF	TGTGCCAGCAGCTTAGCCCAAGAGACCCAGTACTTC
TRBV19	TRBJ1-6	NA	few	CATLADGSSPLHF	TGTGCCACCCTGGCAGACGGGAGTTCACCCCTCCACTTT
TRBV5-1	TRBJ2-7	NA	few	CASSLYAGGYEQYF	TGCGCCAGCAGCTTGTATGCCGGGGGCTACGAGCAGTACTTC